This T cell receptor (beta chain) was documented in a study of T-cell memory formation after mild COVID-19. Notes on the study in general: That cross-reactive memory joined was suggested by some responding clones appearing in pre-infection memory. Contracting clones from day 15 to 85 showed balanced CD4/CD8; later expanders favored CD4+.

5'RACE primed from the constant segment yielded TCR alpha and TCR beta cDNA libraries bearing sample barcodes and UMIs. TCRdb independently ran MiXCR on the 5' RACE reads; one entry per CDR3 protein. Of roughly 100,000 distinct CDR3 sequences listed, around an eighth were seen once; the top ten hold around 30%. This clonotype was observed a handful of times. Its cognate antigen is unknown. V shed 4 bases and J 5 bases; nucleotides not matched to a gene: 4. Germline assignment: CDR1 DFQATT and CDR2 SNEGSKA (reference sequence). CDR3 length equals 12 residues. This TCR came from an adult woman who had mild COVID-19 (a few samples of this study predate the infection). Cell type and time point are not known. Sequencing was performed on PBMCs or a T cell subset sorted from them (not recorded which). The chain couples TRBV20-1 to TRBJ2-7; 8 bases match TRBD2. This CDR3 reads CSATRTSHEQYF. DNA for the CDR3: TGCAGTGCTACAAGGACTAGCCACGAGCAGTACTTC.